These T cell receptor beta chains were read from a single sample in a study of cytomegalovirus exposure and HLA in healthy donors. TCRdb's table, derived via immunoSEQ multiplex PCR, lists solely in-frame clones and lacks some. The table lists fewer than 80,000 clones, about 75% of them singletons. Source material: PBMCs. All receptors derive from a woman in her thirties or forties in good health and CMV-seropositive. The CDR3 runs from the conserved cysteine through the conserved F or W. Fields, in order: V gene, clone size, D gene, J gene, CDR3 protein, CDR3 DNA. D genes are given only for firm matches. Some rows have no size entry. The others give once, few or many, or a class for an expanded clone.

>TRBV15|.|TRBD1|TRBJ1-2
CATSRKGQNYGYTF
TGTGCCACCAGCAGGAAGGGACAGAACTATGGCTACACCTTC
>TRBV11-1|.|TRBD1|TRBJ2-2
CASSPDGQGAGTGELFF
TGTGCCAGCAGCCCCGACGGACAGGGGGCAGGAACCGGGGAGCTGTTTTTT
>TRBV5-1|.|TRBD2|TRBJ2-3
CASRPGTSGEDTQYF
TGCGCCAGCAGACCCGGGACTAGCGGGGAAGATACGCAGTATTTT
>TRBV2|.|TRBD1|TRBJ1-1
CASSPGTGNTEAFF
TGTGCCAGCAGTCCCGGGACAGGGAACACTGAAGCTTTCTTT
>TRBV18|.|.|TRBJ1-1
CASSPERGGAEAFF
TGTGCCAGCTCTCCCGAGCGGGGGGGAGCTGAAGCTTTCTTT
>TRBV7-2|.|TRBD2|TRBJ2-1
CASSSQRGGHYEQFF
TGTGCCAGCAGCTCTCAGCGGGGGGGCCATTATGAGCAGTTCTTC
>TRBV6-1|.|.|TRBJ2-2
CASSPTGEHTGELFF
TGTGCCAGCAGTCCGACAGGCGAACACACCGGGGAGCTGTTTTTT
>TRBV30|.|TRBD1|TRBJ2-5
CAWRQGVRETQYF
TGTGCCTGGAGACAGGGGGTAAGGGAGACCCAGTACTTC
>TRBV4-2|.|TRBD1|TRBJ2-2
CASSRDRDRIGELLF
TGTGCCAGCAGCCGAGACCGGGACAGGATCGGGGAGCTGCTTTTT
>TRBV4-1|.|TRBD2|TRBJ2-7
CASSQEGSGGLYEQYF
TGCGCCAGCAGCCAAGAGGGGAGCGGGGGGCTCTACGAGCAGTACTTC
>TRBV7-8|.|TRBD1|TRBJ1-4
CASSYATGGYTNEKLFF
TGTGCCAGCAGCTACGCAACAGGGGGCTACACTAATGAAAAACTGTTTTTT
>TRBV6-1|.|TRBD1|TRBJ2-1
CASSEGGQINEQFF
TGTGCCAGCAGTGAAGGGGGACAGATCAATGAGCAGTTCTTC
>TRBV5-6|.|.|TRBJ1-5
CASSLAPVSNQPQHF
TGTGCCAGCAGCTTGGCCCCGGTTAGCAATCAGCCCCAGCATTTT
>TRBV28|once|TRBD1|TRBJ1-1
CASSSVEGASMNTEAFF
TGTGCCAGCAGTTCAGTTGAGGGGGCATCAATGAACACTGAAGCTTTCTTT
>TRBV21-1|.|.|TRBJ1-2
CASSGGQGAYGYTF
TGTGCCAGCAGCGGGGGACAGGGGGCCTATGGCTACACCTTC
>TRBV7-2|.|.|TRBJ2-1
CASSPWAGSSYNEQLF
TGTGCCAGCAGCCCTTGGGCCGGGAGCTCCTACAATGAGCAGCTCTTC
>TRBV29-1|few|TRBD1|TRBJ1-2
CSVVGTGGSYGYTF
TGCAGCGTTGTAGGGACAGGGGGATCCTATGGCTACACCTTC
>TRBV5-8|few|.|TRBJ1-2
CASSLWGGYGYTF
TGTGCCAGCAGCTTGTGGGGGGGCTATGGCTACACCTTC
>TRBV7-9|.|.|TRBJ1-4
CASSFGGLVPFNEKLFF
TGTGCCAGCAGCTTCGGGGGTCTCGTTCCATTTAATGAAAAACTGTTTTTT
>TRBV5-5|.|.|TRBJ2-4
CASSLDRTEINIQYF
TGTGCCAGCAGCTTGGATCGGACAGAGATAAACATTCAGTACTTC
>TRBV5-6|.|.|TRBJ2-4
CASSVAGLSDIQYF
TGTGCCAGCAGCGTGGCAGGGCTTTCGGACATTCAGTACTTC
>TRBV15|.|.|TRBJ1-1
CATSRDLSVNTEAFF
TGTGCCACCAGCAGAGATTTATCCGTGAACACTGAAGCTTTCTTT
>TRBV19|few|.|TRBJ1-1
CASSTPQRPNTEAFF
TGTGCCAGTAGTACGCCCCAGCGCCCCAACACTGAAGCTTTCTTT
>TRBV5-1|.|.|TRBJ1-2
CASTNTGERGYTF
TGCGCCAGCACTAATACGGGGGAGCGAGGCTACACCTTC
>TRBV15|.|.|TRBJ2-7
CATSRGGTSYEQYF
TGTGCCACCAGCAGGGGAGGGACATCCTACGAGCAGTACTTC
>TRBV5-1|.|.|TRBJ1-1
CASSSGINTEAFF
TGCGCCAGCAGCTCCGGGATCAACACTGAAGCTTTCTTT
>TRBV2|.|.|TRBJ2-2
CASSEARGFTGELFF
TGTGCCAGCAGTGAAGCTCGGGGTTTCACCGGGGAGCTGTTTTTT